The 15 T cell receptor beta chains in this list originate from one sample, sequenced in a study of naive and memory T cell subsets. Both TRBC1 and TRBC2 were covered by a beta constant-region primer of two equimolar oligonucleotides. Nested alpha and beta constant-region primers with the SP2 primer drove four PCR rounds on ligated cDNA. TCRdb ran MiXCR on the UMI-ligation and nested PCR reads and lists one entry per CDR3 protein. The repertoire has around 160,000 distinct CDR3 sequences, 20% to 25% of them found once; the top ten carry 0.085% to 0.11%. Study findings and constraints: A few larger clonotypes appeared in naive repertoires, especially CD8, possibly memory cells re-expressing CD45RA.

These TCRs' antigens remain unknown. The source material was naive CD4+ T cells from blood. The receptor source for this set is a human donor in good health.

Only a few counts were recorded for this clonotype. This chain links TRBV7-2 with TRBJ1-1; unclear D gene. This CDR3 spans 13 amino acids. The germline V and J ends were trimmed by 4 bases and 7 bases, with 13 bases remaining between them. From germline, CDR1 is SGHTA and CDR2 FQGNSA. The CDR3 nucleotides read TGTGCCAGCAGCTCCCAAACCCGGGGTGAAGCTTTCTTT. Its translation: CASSSQTRGEAFF.

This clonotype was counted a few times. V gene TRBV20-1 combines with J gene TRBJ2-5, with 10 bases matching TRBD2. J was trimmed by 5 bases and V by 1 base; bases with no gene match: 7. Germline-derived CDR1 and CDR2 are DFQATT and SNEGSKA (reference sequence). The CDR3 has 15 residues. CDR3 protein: CSARASSGSGETQYF. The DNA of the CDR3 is TGCAGTGCTAGAGCCTCTAGCGGGAGTGGGGAGACCCAGTACTTC.

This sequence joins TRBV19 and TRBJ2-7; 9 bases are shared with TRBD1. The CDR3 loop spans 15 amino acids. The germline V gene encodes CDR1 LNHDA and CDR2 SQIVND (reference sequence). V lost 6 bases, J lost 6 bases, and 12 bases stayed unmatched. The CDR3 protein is CASSEYGQGSPEQYF. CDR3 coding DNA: TGTGCCAGTAGCGAGTACGGACAGGGGTCCCCCGAGCAGTACTTC.

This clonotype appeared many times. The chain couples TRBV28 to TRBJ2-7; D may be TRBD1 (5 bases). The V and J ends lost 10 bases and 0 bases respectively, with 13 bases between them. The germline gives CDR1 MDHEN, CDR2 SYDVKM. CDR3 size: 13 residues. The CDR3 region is CATYTTASYEQYF. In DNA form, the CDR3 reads TGTGCCACCTACACGACAGCCTCCTACGAGCAGTACTTC.

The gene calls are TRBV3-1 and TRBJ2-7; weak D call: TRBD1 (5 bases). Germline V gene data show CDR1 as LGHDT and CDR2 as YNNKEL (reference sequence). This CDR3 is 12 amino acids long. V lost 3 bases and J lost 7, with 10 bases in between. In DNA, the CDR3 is TGTGCCAGCAGCCACCGGACATTTGAGCAGTACTTC. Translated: CASSHRTFEQYF.

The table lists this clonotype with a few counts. CDR3 in DNA: TGTGCCAGCAGCCCCTCCCCGGAACGGGAGCAGTTCTTC. Protein sequence: CASSPSPEREQFF. This chain links TRBV7-2 with TRBJ2-1; D gene uncertain. The CDR3 sequence is 13 residues long. The germline gives CDR1 SGHTA, CDR2 FQGNSA. V was clipped by 5 bases and J by 10 bases, with 15 bases between them.

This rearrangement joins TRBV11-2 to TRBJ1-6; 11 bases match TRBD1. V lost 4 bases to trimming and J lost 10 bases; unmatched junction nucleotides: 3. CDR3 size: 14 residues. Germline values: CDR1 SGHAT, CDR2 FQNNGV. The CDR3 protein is CASSYGTGGSPLHF. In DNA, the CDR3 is TGTGCCAGCAGCTACGGGACAGGGGGGTCACCCCTCCACTTT.

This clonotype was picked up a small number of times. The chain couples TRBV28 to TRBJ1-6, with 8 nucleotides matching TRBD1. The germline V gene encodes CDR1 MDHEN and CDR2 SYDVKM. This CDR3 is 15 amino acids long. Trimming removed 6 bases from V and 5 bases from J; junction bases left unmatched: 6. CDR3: CASRPSTGDNSPLHF. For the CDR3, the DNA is TGTGCCAGCAGACCCTCGACAGGGGATAATTCACCCCTCCACTTT.

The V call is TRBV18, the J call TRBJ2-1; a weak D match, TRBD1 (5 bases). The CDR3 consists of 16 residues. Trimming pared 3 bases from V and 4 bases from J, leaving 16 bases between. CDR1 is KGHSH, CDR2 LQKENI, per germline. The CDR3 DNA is TGTGCCAGCTCACCCCCCGGCAGGGTAATATACAATGAGCAGTTCTTC. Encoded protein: CASSPPGRVIYNEQFF.

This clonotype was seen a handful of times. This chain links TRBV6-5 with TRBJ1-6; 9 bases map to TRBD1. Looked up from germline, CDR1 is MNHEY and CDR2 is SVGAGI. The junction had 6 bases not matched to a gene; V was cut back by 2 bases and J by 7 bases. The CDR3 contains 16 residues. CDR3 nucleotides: TGTGCCAGCAGTTACCTCCGGACAGGGGTGAATTCACCCCTCCACTTT. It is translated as CASSYLRTGVNSPLHF.

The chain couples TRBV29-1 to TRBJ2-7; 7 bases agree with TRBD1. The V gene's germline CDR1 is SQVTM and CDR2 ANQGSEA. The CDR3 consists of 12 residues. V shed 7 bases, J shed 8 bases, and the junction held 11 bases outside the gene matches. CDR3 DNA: TGCAGCGCCTGGACAGGCGAAACGAAGCAGTACTTC. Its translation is CSAWTGETKQYF.

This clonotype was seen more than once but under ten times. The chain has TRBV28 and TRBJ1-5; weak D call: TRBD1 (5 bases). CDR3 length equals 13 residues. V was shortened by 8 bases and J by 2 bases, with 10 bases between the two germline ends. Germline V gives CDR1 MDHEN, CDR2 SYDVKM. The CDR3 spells CASGGGGNQPQHF. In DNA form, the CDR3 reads TGTGCCAGCGGAGGAGGGGGCAATCAGCCCCAGCATTTT. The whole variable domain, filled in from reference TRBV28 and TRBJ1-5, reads DVKVTQSSRYLVKRTGEKVFLECVQDMDHENMFWYRQDPGLGLRLIYFSYDVKMKEKGDIPEGYSVSREKKERFSLILESASTNQTSMYLCASGGGGNQPQHFGDGTRLSIL.

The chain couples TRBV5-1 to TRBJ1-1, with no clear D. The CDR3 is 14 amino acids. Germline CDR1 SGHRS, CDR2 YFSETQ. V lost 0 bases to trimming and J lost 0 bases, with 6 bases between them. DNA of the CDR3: TGCGCCAGCAGCTTGGGACATCTGAACACTGAAGCTTTCTTT. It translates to CASSLGHLNTEAFF.

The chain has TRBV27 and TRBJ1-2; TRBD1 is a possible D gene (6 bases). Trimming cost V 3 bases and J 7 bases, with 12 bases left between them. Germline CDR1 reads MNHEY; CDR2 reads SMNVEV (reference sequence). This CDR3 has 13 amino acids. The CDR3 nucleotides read TGTGCCAGCAGTTTCGGGGGGCGCGGTGGCTACACCTTC. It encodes CASSFGGRGGYTF.

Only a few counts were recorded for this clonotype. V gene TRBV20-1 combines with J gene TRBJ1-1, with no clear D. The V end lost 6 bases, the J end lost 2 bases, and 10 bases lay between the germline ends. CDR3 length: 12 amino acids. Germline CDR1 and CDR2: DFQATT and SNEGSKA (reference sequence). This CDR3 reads CSAKKGNTEAFF. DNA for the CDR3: TGCAGTGCAAAGAAGGGAAACACTGAAGCTTTCTTT.